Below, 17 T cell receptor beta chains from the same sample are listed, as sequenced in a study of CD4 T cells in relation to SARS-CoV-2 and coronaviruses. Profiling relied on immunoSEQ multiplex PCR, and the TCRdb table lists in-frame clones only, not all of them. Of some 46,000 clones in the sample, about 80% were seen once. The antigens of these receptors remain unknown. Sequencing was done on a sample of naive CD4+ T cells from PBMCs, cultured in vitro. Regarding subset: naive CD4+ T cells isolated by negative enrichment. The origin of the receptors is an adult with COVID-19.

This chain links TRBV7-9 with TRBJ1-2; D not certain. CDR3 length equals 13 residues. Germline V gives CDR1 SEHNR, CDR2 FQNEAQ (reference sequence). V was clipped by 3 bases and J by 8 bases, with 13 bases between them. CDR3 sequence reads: CASSLDVTRGYTF. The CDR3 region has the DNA TGTGCCAGCAGCTTGGACGTTACCCGCGGCTACACCTTC.

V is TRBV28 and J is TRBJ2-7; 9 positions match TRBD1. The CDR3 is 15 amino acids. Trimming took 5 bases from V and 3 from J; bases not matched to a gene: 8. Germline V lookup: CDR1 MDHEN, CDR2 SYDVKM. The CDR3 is CASSARTGDIYEQYF. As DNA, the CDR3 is TGTGCCAGCAGTGCCCGGACAGGGGATATCTACGAGCAGTACTTC.

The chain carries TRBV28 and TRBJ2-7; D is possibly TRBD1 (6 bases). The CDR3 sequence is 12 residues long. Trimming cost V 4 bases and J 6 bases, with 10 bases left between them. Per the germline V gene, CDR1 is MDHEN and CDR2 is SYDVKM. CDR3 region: CASSWPGAEQYF. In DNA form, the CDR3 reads TGTGCCAGCAGTTGGCCAGGGGCCGAGCAGTACTTC.

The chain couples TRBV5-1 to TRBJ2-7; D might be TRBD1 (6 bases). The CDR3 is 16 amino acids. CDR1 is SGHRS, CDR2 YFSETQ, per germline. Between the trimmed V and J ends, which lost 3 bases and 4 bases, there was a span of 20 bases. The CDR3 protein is CASSSTPGHTNYEQYF. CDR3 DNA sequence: TGCGCCAGCAGCTCAACGCCGGGACATACAAATTACGAGCAGTACTTC.

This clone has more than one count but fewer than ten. Written as DNA, the CDR3 is TGTGCCAGCAGTTTCCTTAATTCAGATACGCAGTATTTT. The encoded protein is CASSFLNSDTQYF. The chain carries TRBV27 and TRBJ2-3; no clear D gene. The CDR3 spans 13 residues. CDR1 is MNHEY, CDR2 SMNVEV, per germline (reference sequence). V shed 3 bases and J shed 4 bases, with 8 bases lying between them.

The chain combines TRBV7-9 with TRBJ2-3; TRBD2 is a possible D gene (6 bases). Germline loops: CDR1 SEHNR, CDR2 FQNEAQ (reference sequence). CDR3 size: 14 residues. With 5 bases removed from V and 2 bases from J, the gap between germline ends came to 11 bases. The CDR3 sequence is CASSPASVTDTQYF. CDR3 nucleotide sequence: TGTGCCAGCAGCCCTGCTAGCGTCACAGATACGCAGTATTTT. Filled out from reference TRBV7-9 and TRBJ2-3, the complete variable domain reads DTGVSQNPRHKITKRGQNVTFRCDPISEHNRLYWYRQTLGQGPEFLTYFQNEAQLEKSRLLSDRFSAERPKGSFSTLEIQRTEQGDSAMYLCASSPASVTDTQYFGPGTRLTVL.

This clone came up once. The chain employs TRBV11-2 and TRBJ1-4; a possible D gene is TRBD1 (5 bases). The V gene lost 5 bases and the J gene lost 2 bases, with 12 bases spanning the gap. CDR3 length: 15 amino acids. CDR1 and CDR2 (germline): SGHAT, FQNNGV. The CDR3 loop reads CASSRRGTTNEKLFF. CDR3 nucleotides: TGTGCCAGCAGCAGAAGGGGTACCACTAATGAAAAACTGTTTTTT.

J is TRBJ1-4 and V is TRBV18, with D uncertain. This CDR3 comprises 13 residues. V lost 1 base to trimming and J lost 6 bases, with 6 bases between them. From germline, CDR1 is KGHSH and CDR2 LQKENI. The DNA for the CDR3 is TGTGCCAGCTCACCACGAACGGATGAAAAACTGTTTTTT. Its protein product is CASSPRTDEKLFF.

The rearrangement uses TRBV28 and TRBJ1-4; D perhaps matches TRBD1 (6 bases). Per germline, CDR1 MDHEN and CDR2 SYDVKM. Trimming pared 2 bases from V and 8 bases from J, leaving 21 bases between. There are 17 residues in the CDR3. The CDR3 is CASSLELAGDPGEKLFF. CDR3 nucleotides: TGTGCCAGCAGTTTAGAGTTAGCAGGGGACCCTGGCGAAAAACTGTTTTTT.

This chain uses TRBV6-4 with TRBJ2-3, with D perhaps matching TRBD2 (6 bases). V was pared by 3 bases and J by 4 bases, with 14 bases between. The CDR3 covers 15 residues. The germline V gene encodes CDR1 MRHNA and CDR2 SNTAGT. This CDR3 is CASSESLGGADTQYF. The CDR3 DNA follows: TGTGCCAGCAGTGAGAGTTTGGGAGGAGCAGATACGCAGTATTTT.

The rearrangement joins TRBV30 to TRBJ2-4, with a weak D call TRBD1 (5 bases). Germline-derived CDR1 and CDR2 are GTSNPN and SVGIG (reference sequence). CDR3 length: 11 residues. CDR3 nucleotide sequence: TGTTCTTATGGGGCAGCTAACATTCAGTACTTC. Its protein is CSYGAANIQYF.

The CDR3 sequence: CASSPGTGGNYGYTF. The CDR3 region has the DNA TGTGCCAGCAGCCCAGGGACAGGGGGCAACTATGGCTACACCTTC. This chain connects TRBV7-8 to TRBJ1-2; 12 positions agree with TRBD1. The V and J ends lost 5 bases and 2 bases, in that order; junction bases with no gene match: 3. The CDR3 spans 15 residues. CDR1 and CDR2 from the germline V gene are SGHVS and FQNEAQ.

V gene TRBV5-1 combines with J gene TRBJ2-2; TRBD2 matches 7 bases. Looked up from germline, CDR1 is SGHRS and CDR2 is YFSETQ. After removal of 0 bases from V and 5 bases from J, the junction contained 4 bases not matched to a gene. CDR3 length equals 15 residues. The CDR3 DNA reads TGCGCCAGCAGCTTGGATTGGGGGGGAACCGGGGAGCTGTTTTTT. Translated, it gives CASSLDWGGTGELFF.

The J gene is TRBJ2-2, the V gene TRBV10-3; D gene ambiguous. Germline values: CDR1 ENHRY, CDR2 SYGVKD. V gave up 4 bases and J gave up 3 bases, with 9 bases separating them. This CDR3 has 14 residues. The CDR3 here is CAISAAADTGELFF. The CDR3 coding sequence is TGTGCCATCAGTGCGGCGGCAGACACCGGGGAGCTGTTTTTT.

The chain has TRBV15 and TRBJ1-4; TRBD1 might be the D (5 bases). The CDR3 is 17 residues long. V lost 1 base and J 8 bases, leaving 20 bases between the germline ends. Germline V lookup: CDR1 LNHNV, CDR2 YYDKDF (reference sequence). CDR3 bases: TGTGCCACCAGCAGAGGGGGCGCGCAAGAAGGAGGAGAAAAACTGTTTTTT. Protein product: CATSRGGAQEGGEKLFF.

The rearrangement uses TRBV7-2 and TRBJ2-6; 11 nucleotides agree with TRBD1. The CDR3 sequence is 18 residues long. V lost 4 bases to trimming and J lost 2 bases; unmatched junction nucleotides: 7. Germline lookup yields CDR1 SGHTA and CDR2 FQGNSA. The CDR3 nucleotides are TGTGCCAGCAGCTCGGGACAGGGGGAGTCGGCTGGGGCCAACGTCCTGACTTTC. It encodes CASSSGQGESAGANVLTF.

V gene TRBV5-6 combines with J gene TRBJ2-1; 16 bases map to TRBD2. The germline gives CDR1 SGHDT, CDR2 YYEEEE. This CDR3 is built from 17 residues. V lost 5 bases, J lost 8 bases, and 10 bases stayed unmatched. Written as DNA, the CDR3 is TGTGCCAGCAGGTCGGGACTAGCGGGAGGGCCTAGGGATGAGCAGTTCTTC. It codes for CASRSGLAGGPRDEQFF.